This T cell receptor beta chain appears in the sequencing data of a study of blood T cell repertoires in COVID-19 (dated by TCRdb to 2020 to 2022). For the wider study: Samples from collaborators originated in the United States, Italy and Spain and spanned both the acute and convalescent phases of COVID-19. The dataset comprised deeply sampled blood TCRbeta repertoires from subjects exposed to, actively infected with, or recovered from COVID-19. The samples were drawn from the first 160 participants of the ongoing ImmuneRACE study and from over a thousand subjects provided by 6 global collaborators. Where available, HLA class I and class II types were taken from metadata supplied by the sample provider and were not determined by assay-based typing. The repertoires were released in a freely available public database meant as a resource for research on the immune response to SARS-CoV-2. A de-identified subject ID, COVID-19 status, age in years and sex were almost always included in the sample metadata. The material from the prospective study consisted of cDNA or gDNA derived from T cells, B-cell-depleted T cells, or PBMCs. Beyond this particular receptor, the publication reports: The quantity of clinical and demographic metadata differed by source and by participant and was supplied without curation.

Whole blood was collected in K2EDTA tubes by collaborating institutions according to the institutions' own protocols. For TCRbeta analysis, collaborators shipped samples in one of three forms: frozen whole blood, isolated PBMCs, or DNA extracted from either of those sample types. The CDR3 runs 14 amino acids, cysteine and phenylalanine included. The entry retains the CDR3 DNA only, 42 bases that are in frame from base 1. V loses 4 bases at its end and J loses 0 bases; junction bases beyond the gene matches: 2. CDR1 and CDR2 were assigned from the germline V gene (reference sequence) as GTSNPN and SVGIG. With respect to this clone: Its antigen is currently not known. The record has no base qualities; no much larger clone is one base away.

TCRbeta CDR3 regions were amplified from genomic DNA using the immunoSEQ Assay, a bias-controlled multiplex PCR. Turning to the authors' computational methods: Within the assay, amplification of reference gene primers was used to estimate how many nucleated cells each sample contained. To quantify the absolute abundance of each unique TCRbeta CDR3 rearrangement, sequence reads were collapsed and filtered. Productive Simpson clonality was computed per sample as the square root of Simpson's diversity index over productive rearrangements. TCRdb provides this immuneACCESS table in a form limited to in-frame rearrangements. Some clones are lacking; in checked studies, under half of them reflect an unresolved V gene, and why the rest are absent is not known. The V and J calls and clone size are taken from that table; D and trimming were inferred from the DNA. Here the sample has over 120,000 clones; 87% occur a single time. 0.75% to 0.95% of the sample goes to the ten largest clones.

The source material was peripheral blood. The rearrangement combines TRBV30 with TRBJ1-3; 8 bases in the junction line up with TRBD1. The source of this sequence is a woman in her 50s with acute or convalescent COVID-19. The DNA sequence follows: TGTGCCTGGAACAGGGGGTACTCTGGAAACACCATATATTTT. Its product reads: CAWNRGYSGNTIYF.